A single sample gave rise to the 27 T cell receptor beta chains below, sequenced in a study of tumor-infiltrating lymphocytes in primary liver carcinoma. It was unsorted whole blood that yielded blood RNA, and germline DNA was also extracted. With roughly 0.5 ug total RNA as template and a constant-region primer, TCR beta cDNA was made. A slightly modified ARM-PCR protocol with three nested multiplex PCR rounds produced these TCR beta libraries. It was with TRBV1-TRBV30 forward primers and a C-beta reverse primer that the first two PCR rounds were run, at approximately 10 cycles each. MiXCR, run by TCRdb on the multiplex PCR reads, gives a single entry per CDR3 protein. The sample carries hundreds of thousands of distinct CDR3 sequences, 50% to 70% recorded once. The sample taken for sequencing was peripheral blood. The receptors shown here come from a man aged 40-49 years with primary liver carcinoma and hepatitis B virus infection.

The chain has TRBV29-1 and TRBJ2-1; 8 nucleotides agree with TRBD1. Unmatched junction bases numbered 11, after V lost 5 bases and J lost 8 bases. Germline values: CDR1 SQVTM, CDR2 ANQGSEA. The CDR3 is 14 residues long. This chain's CDR3 is CSVRQGPNSYEQFF. The CDR3 nucleotides are TGCAGCGTTAGACAGGGGCCCAACTCCTATGAGCAGTTCTTC.

Ten or more counts support this clonotype. The rearrangement joins TRBV12-3 or TRBV12-4 to TRBJ2-1, with D tentatively TRBD2 (5 bases). The CDR3 sequence is 13 residues long. The V end was cut by 5 bases, the J end by 7 bases, with 12 bases between. The CDR3 DNA sequence: TGTGCCAGCAGTCTCTATAGCGAGAATGAGCAGTTCTTC. Translating gives CASSLYSENEQFF.

For this clonotype: This sequence may be a read error, since a much larger clone differs from it by one base. This chain links TRBV12-3 or TRBV12-4 with TRBJ2-1; D remains unclear. V lost 5 bases to trimming and J lost 15 bases, with 17 bases between them. The CDR3 sequence is 12 residues long. CDR3 protein: CASSPLGQALFF. The DNA for the CDR3 is TGTGCCAGCAGTCCCCTGGGCCAGGCGCTGTTCTTC.

In the case of this clonotype: Given a much more abundant clone one base away, this may be a read error. The rearrangement uses TRBV4-2 and TRBJ2-5, with D perhaps matching TRBD1 or TRBD2 (5 bases each). Germline CDR1 is LGHNA and CDR2 is YNFKEQ. The CDR3 covers 16 residues. V was shortened by 1 base and J by 5 bases, with 17 bases between the two germline ends. This chain's CDR3 is CASSQALGRRQETQYF. For the CDR3, the DNA is TGTGCCAGCAGCCAAGCCCTGGGACGCAGACAGGAGACCCAGTACTTC.

A remark on this clonotype: A much more abundant neighbour one base away suggests this may be a read error. The J gene is TRBJ2-3, the V gene TRBV28; weak D call: TRBD1 (5 bases). There are 15 residues in the CDR3. Germline values: CDR1 MDHEN, CDR2 SYDVKM. Trimming cost V 3 bases and J 5 bases, with 15 bases left between them. The CDR3 DNA is TGTGCCAGCAGTTTCAGGGCACAGGTCCTAGATACGCAGTATTTT. Amino acids: CASSFRAQVLDTQYF.

Points on this clonotype: As the CDR3 is not closed by the conserved phenylalanine or tryptophan, this likely results from a read error. The V gene is TRBV6-2 or TRBV6-3, the J gene TRBJ1-5; D gene unclear. V was cut by 3 bases and J by 1 base, with 4 bases left in between. From germline, CDR1 is MNHEY and CDR2 SVGEGT. There are 13 residues in the CDR3. For the CDR3, the DNA is TGTGCCAGCAGTTATTTGAGCAATCAGCCCCAGCATTAT. This sequence encodes CASSYLSNQPQHY.

About this clonotype: One base away lies a much larger clone, so this may be a sequencing read error. The J gene is TRBJ2-6, the V gene TRBV6-2 or TRBV6-3; 9 bases map to TRBD2. The germline V gene encodes CDR1 MNHEY and CDR2 SVGEGT. This CDR3 has 19 residues. V dropped 5 bases and J dropped 0; count of bases not matched to a gene: 11. CDR3 sequence (DNA): TGTGCCAGCAGTCCGCGGACTAGCGAGAGTTTCTCTGGGGCCAACGTCCTGACTTTC. This gives the protein CASSPRTSESFSGANVLTF.

This clonotype came up a few times. A much larger clone is a single base away; this may be a read error. The chain is built from TRBV6-1 and TRBJ2-1, with no clear D. The V gene's germline CDR1 is MNHNS and CDR2 SASEGT. The CDR3 consists of 13 residues. CDR3 protein: CASSEGFYNEQSF. The CDR3 nucleotides are TGTGCCAGCAGTGAAGGCTTCTACAATGAGCAGTCCTTC.

About this clonotype itself: It may be a read error: a sequence one base away is much more abundant. This chain uses TRBV4-3 with TRBJ2-7; D might be TRBD1 (6 bases). V was clipped by 4 bases and J by 2 bases, with 15 bases between them. This CDR3 comprises 15 residues. Germline CDR1 and CDR2: LGHNA and YSLEER. CDR3 region: CASSPGTRETYEQYF. CDR3 nucleotide sequence: TGCGCCAGCAGCCCGGGGACAAGGGAAACCTACGAGCAGTACTTC.

As for this clonotype: Likely a read error: the CDR3 ends without its conserved phenylalanine or tryptophan. The rearrangement uses TRBV6-1 and TRBJ2-7, with 8 bases aligning to TRBD1. Per germline, CDR1 MNHNS and CDR2 SASEGT. The CDR3 has 16 residues. The CDR3 nucleotides read TGTGCCAGCAGCCCTCGCCGGGACAGGAGCTCCTATGAGCAGTACTCC. Translation: CASSPRRDRSSYEQYS.

V and J are TRBV5-1 and TRBJ2-5; 7 positions agree with TRBD1. This CDR3 contains 15 residues. V was clipped by 0 bases and J by 6 bases; unmatched bases: 8. Germline V gene sequence: CDR1 SGHRS, CDR2 YFSETQ. CDR3 residues: CASSLGAGGAKTQYF. CDR3 DNA sequence: TGCGCCAGCAGCTTGGGTGCAGGGGGTGCGAAGACCCAGTACTTC.

The chain is built from TRBV7-2 and TRBJ1-6; D is undetermined. With 5 bases removed from V and 7 bases from J, the gap between germline ends came to 15 bases. CDR3 length: 15 residues. The V gene's germline CDR1 is SGHTA and CDR2 FQGNSA. In DNA form, the CDR3 reads TGTGCCAGCAGCCGCGGGGTGGGAGACAATTCACCCCTCCACTTT. Translation gives CASSRGVGDNSPLHF.

The chain recombines TRBV5-4 with TRBJ2-2; 12 positions match TRBD2. Germline V lookup: CDR1 SGHNT, CDR2 YYREEE (reference sequence). The CDR3 sequence is 18 residues long. The J segment lost 0 bases and the V segment lost 2 bases, leaving 5 bases of the junction unmatched. The CDR3 reads CASSFGLAGGTNTGELFF. The DNA of the CDR3 is TGTGCCAGCAGCTTTGGTCTAGCGGGAGGGACGAACACCGGGGAGCTGTTTTTT.

About this clonotype itself: A much larger clone lies a single base off, so this may be a read error. The missing conserved phenylalanine or tryptophan at the end of this CDR3 makes a read error likely. The rearrangement joins TRBV6-2 or TRBV6-3 to TRBJ2-2, with TRBD2 as a possible D gene (5 bases). Looked up from germline, CDR1 is MNHEY and CDR2 is SVGEGT. Trimming removed 0 bases from V and 7 bases from J, with 12 bases in between. CDR3 size: 15 residues. The DNA for the CDR3 is TGTGCCAGCAGTTACTCGACCGGGATTATCGGGGAGCTGTTTTAT. The encoded protein is CASSYSTGIIGELFY.

This chain joins TRBV29-1 and TRBJ2-1; 9 bases are shared with TRBD1. The germline CDR1 and CDR2 sequences are SQVTM and ANQGSEA. There are 13 residues in the CDR3. V was pared by 7 bases and J by 7 bases, with 8 bases of the junction left unmatched. The CDR3 bases are TGCAGCGCCACGGGACAGGGCGTTAATGAGCAGTTCTTC. Protein: CSATGQGVNEQFF.

This clonotype appeared many times. V usage is TRBV29-1 and J usage is TRBJ2-7, with D perhaps given as TRBD1 or TRBD2 (5 bases each). V was pared by 2 bases and J by 6 bases, with 11 bases between. Germline V gene data show CDR1 as SQVTM and CDR2 as ANQGSEA. The length of the CDR3 is 12 residues. CDR3 loop: CSVEWDVGEQYF. The CDR3 DNA reads TGCAGCGTTGAATGGGACGTTGGCGAGCAGTACTTC.

This chain links TRBV5-1 with TRBJ2-2; 8 bases agree with TRBD1. The CDR3 loop spans 16 amino acids. In germline, CDR1 is SGHRS, CDR2 YFSETQ. Trimming removed 4 bases from V and 5 bases from J; junction bases left unmatched: 10. In nucleotides, the CDR3 is TGCGCCAGCAGCGGTTGGGAGACAGGGGAGACCGGGGAGCTGTTTTTT. Translating it yields CASSGWETGETGELFF. Based on the CDR3 plus reference TRBV5-1 and TRBJ2-2, the full variable domain is KAGVTQTPRYLIKTRGQQVTLSCSPISGHRSVSWYQQTPGQGLQFLFEYFSETQRNKGNFPGRFSGRQFSNSRSEMNVSTLELGDSALYLCASSGWETGETGELFFGEGSRLTVL.

This clonotype was counted a few times. The chain combines TRBV14 with TRBJ2-7; D gene unclear. CDR3 size: 14 residues. Germline V gene sequence: CDR1 SGHDN, CDR2 FVKESK. V was cut by 0 bases and J by 3 bases, with 9 bases left in between. CDR3 coding DNA: TGTGCCAGCAGCCAAGATCTGGTTAGCTACGAGCAGTACTTC. This gives the protein CASSQDLVSYEQYF.

With regard to this clonotype: The CDR3 ends on some other residue instead of the conserved phenylalanine or tryptophan, so this is likely a read error. The DNA of the CDR3 is TGCGCCAGCAGCGAGCGACTAGCGGGAGTAAGATTGGGGACAGGGGAGCTGTTTCTT. It encodes CASSERLAGVRLGTGELFL. V gene TRBV5-1 combines with J gene TRBJ2-2, with TRBD2 matching over 12 bases. The V gene end was trimmed by 4 bases and the J gene end by 8 bases; junction bases not matched to a gene: 18. CDR1 and CDR2 from the germline V gene are SGHRS and YFSETQ. The CDR3 is 19 residues long.

As for this clonotype: One end of the junction does not line up with germline, which may come from a read error. This rearrangement joins TRBV7-9 to TRBJ2-3, with D hard to call. Germline V gives CDR1 SEHNR, CDR2 FQNEAQ (reference sequence). The CDR3 consists of 14 residues. CDR3 sequence: CASSFWRSIDTQYF. The DNA of the CDR3 is TGTGCCAGCAGCTTCTGGCGGAGCATAGATACGCAGTATTTT.

Details on this clonotype: With a much larger clone just one base away, this may be a read error. The rearrangement joins TRBV10-3 to TRBJ1-2, with TRBD1 matching 9 bases. The CDR3 has 11 residues. From germline, CDR1 is ENHRY and CDR2 SYGVKD. The V gene end was trimmed by 10 bases and the J gene end by 13 bases; junction bases not matched to a gene: 10. This CDR3 reads CASGTGSSFTF. The CDR3 DNA is TGTGCCAGCGGGACAGGGAGCAGCTTCACCTTC.

The table lists this clonotype with many counts. V usage is TRBV4-1 and J usage is TRBJ2-5; 8 nucleotides line up with TRBD2. The CDR3 sequence is 16 residues long. Germline CDR1 is MGHRA and CDR2 is YSYEKL. V gave up 1 base and J gave up 4 bases; unmatched junction bases: 8. The DNA for the CDR3 is TGCGCCAGCAGCCAAGCGGATGCTAGCGGGTCAGAGACCCAGTACTTC. Protein: CASSQADASGSETQYF.

A word on this clonotype: A read error is possible here, since a much larger clone lies one base away. V and J are TRBV5-4 and TRBJ2-1; no clear D gene. The CDR3 length is 14 residues. Per germline, CDR1 SGHNT and CDR2 YYREEE (reference sequence). The germline V and J ends were trimmed by 3 bases and 2 bases, with 9 bases remaining between them. The CDR3 loop is CASSSGCPYNEQFF. CDR3 nucleotide sequence: TGTGCCAGCAGCTCCGGGTGCCCCTACAATGAGCAGTTCTTC.

This clonotype was counted a few times. This chain connects TRBV4-1 to TRBJ2-1; 10 nucleotides line up with TRBD2. The CDR3 covers 15 residues. Germline lookup yields CDR1 MGHRA and CDR2 YSYEKL. V was pared by 4 bases and J by 11 bases, with 11 bases of the junction left unmatched. This CDR3 is CASSLGLAGVGQQFF. Here the CDR3 DNA reads TGCGCCAGCAGCCTGGGCCTAGCGGGAGTAGGGCAGCAGTTCTTC.

As regards this clonotype: Germline is not matched at one junction end, which may reflect a read error. The gene calls are TRBV29-1 and TRBJ2-3, with 7 bases identical to TRBD2. Germline-derived CDR1 and CDR2 are SQVTM and ANQGSEA. The CDR3 loop spans 12 amino acids. Written as DNA, the CDR3 is TGCAGTGTTGATGTCGGGGGGAATACGCAGTGTTTT. Amino acid sequence: CSVDVGGNTQCF.

About this clonotype itself: Since a much larger clone is just one base distant, this may be a read error. The J gene is TRBJ2-1, the V gene TRBV29-1; D is perhaps TRBD2 (6 bases). This CDR3 region has 13 residues. Germline CDR1 reads SQVTM; CDR2 reads ANQGSEA. This chain's CDR3 is CSVDTTGANEQLF. The CDR3 coding sequence is TGCAGCGTTGATACTACGGGAGCAAATGAGCAGTTATTC.

For this clonotype: A much larger clone lies a single base off, so this may be a read error. V usage is TRBV12-3 or TRBV12-4 and J usage is TRBJ2-1, with 8 bases aligning to TRBD2. The CDR3 is 14 residues long. The DNA for the CDR3 is TGTGCCAGCAGTTCGTTAGCGGGGTACAATGGGCAGTTCTTC. Its protein product is CASSSLAGYNGQFF.